This passage covers 3 T cell receptor beta chains from one sample sequenced in a study of monozygotic twins with inflammatory bowel disease. TCRdb reprocessed the 5' RACE reads, with one entry per CDR3 protein and no DNA. The repertoire table contains about 330,000 distinct CDR3 sequences. The sequencing sample was made of blood. These receptors all come from a human donor with ulcerative colitis or Crohn's disease, or a healthy co-twin of an affected twin (not recorded which).

The chain combines TRBV4-3 with TRBJ2-3; there is no DNA to check the TCRdb D call of TRBD2. From germline, CDR1 is LGHNA and CDR2 YSLEER. The CDR3 is made up of 18 amino acids. The chain's CDR3 is CASSQGGRASGGADTQYF.

This sequence joins TRBV5-1 and TRBJ2-7; the D call from TCRdb, TRBD1, cannot be confirmed without DNA. The CDR3 sequence is 16 residues long. Germline-derived CDR1 and CDR2 are SGHRS and YFSETQ. Here the CDR3 reads CASSSQPGQYSYEQYF.

V usage is TRBV5-1 and J usage is TRBJ2-1; the TCRdb D gene call, TRBD2, has no DNA to confirm it. There are 16 residues in the CDR3. In germline, CDR1 is SGHRS, CDR2 YFSETQ. CDR3 loop: CASSGGGLAGNNEQFF.